These 5 T cell receptor beta chains were sequenced from one sample in a study of T-cell reconstitution after alpha-beta-depleted transplantation in children (dated by TCRdb to 2016 to 2017). Broader findings and caveats from the paper: The frequencies of hyperexpanded clones fell over the following months, and after one year, T-cell counts and TCRbeta diversity were mostly attributed to newly produced T cells.

Interpreted using the paper, the treatment or condition label stands for: allogeneic hematopoietic cell transplantation with graft depleted of TCRalphabeta T cells and CD19 B cells. These receptors are not linked to any known antigen. Libraries were prepared through PCR. Sequenced using an Illumina HiSeq 2500. To normalize quantification of the TCRbeta repertoire, the TCR libraries were built with molecular barcoding that relied on unique molecular identifiers. Starting from the raw public reads, TCRdb applied fastp trimming at Q25, assembled clones with MiXCR and retained in-frame beta chains. Identical CDR3 protein sequences are pooled into one entry, listed with their most common genes and DNA. The sample contains some 300,000 distinct CDR3 sequences, about 7.3% of them found a single time. The ten largest clones capture around 9.8% of the sample. Sequenced here: peripheral blood, sampled 360 days after TCRalphabeta/CD19-depleted stem cell transplant. The receptors stem from a female patient aged 2 to 10 who had a stem cell transplant for Fanconi anemia, so the T cells may come from the graft donor.

This clonotype has more than one count but fewer than ten. V is TRBV30 and J is TRBJ1-1; no clear D gene. This CDR3 is built from 14 residues. CDR1 is GTSNPN and CDR2 is SVGIG in the germline V gene (reference sequence). V lost 1 base and J 0 bases, leaving 9 bases between the germline ends. The CDR3 spells CAWSEGLMNTEAFF. Here the CDR3 DNA reads TGTGCCTGGAGTGAAGGGCTCATGAACACTGAAGCTTTCTTT.

This clonotype was seen more than once but under ten times. The chain is built from TRBV6-1 and TRBJ2-7, with D possibly TRBD2 on 5 matching bases. The CDR3 has 14 amino acids. V was pared by 8 bases and J by 0 bases, with 14 bases between. Germline CDR1 MNHNS, CDR2 SASEGT. The CDR3: CASLPDGVSYEQYF. The CDR3 nucleotides read TGTGCCAGCCTCCCCGACGGGGTCTCCTACGAGCAGTACTTC.

This clonotype occurred a few times. The chain uses TRBV20-1 and TRBJ1-2; the D gene is possibly TRBD1 (5 bases). Germline V gene data show CDR1 as DFQATT and CDR2 as SNEGSKA (reference sequence). The V gene lost 1 base and the J gene lost 8 bases, with 17 bases spanning the gap. The CDR3 length is 14 residues. CDR3 sequence (DNA): TGCAGTGCTAGAGCCCTCAGGGCCCCCTTAGGCTACACCTTC. It is translated as CSARALRAPLGYTF.

This clonotype was recorded at least ten times. CDR3 protein: CASSFPGGGRTDTQYF. The DNA of the CDR3 is TGTGCCAGCAGCTTCCCTGGCGGGGGACGCACAGATACGCAGTATTTT. The chain links TRBV5-5 to TRBJ2-3, with 7 bases fitting TRBD2. The CDR3 runs 16 residues. Germline lookup yields CDR1 SGHKS and CDR2 YYEKEE (reference sequence). After removal of 2 bases from V and 1 base from J, the junction contained 7 bases not matched to a gene.

This clonotype has at least ten counts. V and J are TRBV4-1 and TRBJ1-2; D ambiguous. With 3 bases removed from V and 7 bases from J, the gap between germline ends came to 9 bases. The CDR3 contains 12 residues. Looked up from germline, CDR1 is MGHRA and CDR2 is YSYEKL. The CDR3 loop reads CASSHIISGYTF. DNA of the CDR3: TGCGCCAGCAGCCACATTATCAGTGGCTACACCTTC.